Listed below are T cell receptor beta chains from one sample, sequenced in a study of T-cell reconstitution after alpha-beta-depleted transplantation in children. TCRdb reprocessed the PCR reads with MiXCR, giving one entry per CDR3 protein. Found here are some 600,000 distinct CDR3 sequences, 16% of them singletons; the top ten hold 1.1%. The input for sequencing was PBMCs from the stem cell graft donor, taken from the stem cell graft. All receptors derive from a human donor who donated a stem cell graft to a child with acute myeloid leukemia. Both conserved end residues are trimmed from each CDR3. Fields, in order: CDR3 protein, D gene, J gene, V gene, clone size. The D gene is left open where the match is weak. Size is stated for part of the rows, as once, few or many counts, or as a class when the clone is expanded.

CDR3aa: ASSLELGRVNYGYT
d_gene: NA
j_gene: TRBJ1-2
v_gene: TRBV7-2
abundance: few

CDR3aa: SVQGSSNSPLH
d_gene: NA
j_gene: TRBJ1-6
v_gene: TRBV29-1
abundance: many

CDR3aa: ASSLGAVLNAGYT
d_gene: NA
j_gene: TRBJ1-2
v_gene: TRBV12-3/TRBV12-4
abundance: many

CDR3aa: ASSQDGTSGGNEQF
d_gene: TRBD2
j_gene: TRBJ2-1
v_gene: TRBV4-3
abundance: many

CDR3aa: ASSPGTGRSEKLF
d_gene: TRBD1
j_gene: TRBJ1-4
v_gene: TRBV4-3
abundance: NA

CDR3aa: AWLTAGGETLVAGELF
d_gene: TRBD2
j_gene: TRBJ2-2
v_gene: TRBV30
abundance: NA

CDR3aa: ASSLTKNTEAF
d_gene: NA
j_gene: TRBJ1-1
v_gene: TRBV12-3/TRBV12-4
abundance: many

CDR3aa: ASSILAGDGGCYNEQF
d_gene: TRBD2
j_gene: TRBJ2-1
v_gene: TRBV6-2/TRBV6-3
abundance: NA

CDR3aa: ASSYLGRNTEAF
d_gene: NA
j_gene: TRBJ1-1
v_gene: TRBV6-2/TRBV6-3
abundance: many

CDR3aa: ATSTAEMGPQETQY
d_gene: NA
j_gene: TRBJ2-5
v_gene: TRBV15
abundance: many

CDR3aa: ASSVDPPGQGLGTQY
d_gene: TRBD1
j_gene: TRBJ2-3
v_gene: TRBV11-2
abundance: NA

CDR3aa: ASSWAANTGELF
d_gene: NA
j_gene: TRBJ2-2
v_gene: TRBV5-1
abundance: many

CDR3aa: ASSQGPGGVGTEAF
d_gene: NA
j_gene: TRBJ1-1
v_gene: TRBV4-3
abundance: few

CDR3aa: ASSLKLAGEQETQY
d_gene: TRBD2
j_gene: TRBJ2-5
v_gene: TRBV7-2
abundance: many

CDR3aa: ASSPGQGQQH
d_gene: TRBD1
j_gene: TRBJ1-5
v_gene: TRBV12-3/TRBV12-4
abundance: NA

CDR3aa: ASSAREWTYEQY
d_gene: NA
j_gene: TRBJ2-7
v_gene: TRBV9
abundance: many

CDR3aa: ASSNGPYNEQF
d_gene: NA
j_gene: TRBJ2-1
v_gene: TRBV19
abundance: NA

CDR3aa: AIRGSGSSYNEQF
d_gene: NA
j_gene: TRBJ2-1
v_gene: TRBV10-3
abundance: many

CDR3aa: ASSDRMGYNEQF
d_gene: NA
j_gene: TRBJ2-1
v_gene: TRBV7-2
abundance: NA

CDR3aa: AISGVTAKSYNSPLH
d_gene: NA
j_gene: TRBJ1-6
v_gene: TRBV10-3
abundance: NA

CDR3aa: ASSGRGRGANYGYT
d_gene: NA
j_gene: TRBJ1-2
v_gene: TRBV10-2
abundance: few

CDR3aa: ASSSYGQGIYNEQF
d_gene: TRBD1
j_gene: TRBJ2-1
v_gene: TRBV5-1
abundance: many

CDR3aa: SVTGSGTAEGGAF
d_gene: TRBD1
j_gene: TRBJ1-1
v_gene: TRBV29-1
abundance: many

CDR3aa: ASSQLEITSSGANVLT
d_gene: NA
j_gene: TRBJ2-6
v_gene: TRBV23-1
abundance: NA

CDR3aa: ASSQRDGLSNEQF
d_gene: NA
j_gene: TRBJ2-1
v_gene: TRBV3-1
abundance: NA

CDR3aa: ASSVEGRGPETQY
d_gene: NA
j_gene: TRBJ2-5
v_gene: TRBV9
abundance: many

CDR3aa: AGASEDTQY
d_gene: NA
j_gene: TRBJ2-3
v_gene: TRBV10-1
abundance: many

CDR3aa: ASSPPGGQSTDTQY
d_gene: NA
j_gene: TRBJ2-3
v_gene: TRBV4-1
abundance: NA

CDR3aa: ASSLGQRDNEQF
d_gene: NA
j_gene: TRBJ2-1
v_gene: TRBV28
abundance: few

CDR3aa: AISEPSQGFGNTIY
d_gene: TRBD1
j_gene: TRBJ1-3
v_gene: TRBV10-3
abundance: NA

CDR3aa: ASSLPGAFGTDTQY
d_gene: NA
j_gene: TRBJ2-3
v_gene: TRBV28
abundance: NA

CDR3aa: ASSYSSGGYTGELF
d_gene: TRBD2
j_gene: TRBJ2-2
v_gene: TRBV6-5
abundance: few

CDR3aa: ASTSGSNEQF
d_gene: NA
j_gene: TRBJ2-1
v_gene: TRBV12-3/TRBV12-4
abundance: NA

CDR3aa: ASSLMFSNQPQH
d_gene: NA
j_gene: TRBJ1-5
v_gene: TRBV12-3/TRBV12-4
abundance: NA